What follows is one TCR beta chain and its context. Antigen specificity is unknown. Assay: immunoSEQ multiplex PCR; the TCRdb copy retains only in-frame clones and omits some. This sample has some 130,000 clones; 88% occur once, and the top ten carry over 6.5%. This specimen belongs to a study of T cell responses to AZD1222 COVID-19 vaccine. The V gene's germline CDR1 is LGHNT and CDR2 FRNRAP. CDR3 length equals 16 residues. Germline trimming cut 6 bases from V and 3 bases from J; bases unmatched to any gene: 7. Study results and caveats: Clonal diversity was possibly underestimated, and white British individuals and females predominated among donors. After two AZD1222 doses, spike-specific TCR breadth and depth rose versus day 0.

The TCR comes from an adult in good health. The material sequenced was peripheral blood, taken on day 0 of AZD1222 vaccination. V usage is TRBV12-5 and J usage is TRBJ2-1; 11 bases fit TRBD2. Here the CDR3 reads CASGPTSGGLYNEQFF. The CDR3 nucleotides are TGTGCTAGTGGCCCCACTAGCGGGGGCCTCTACAATGAGCAGTTCTTC.